This TCR beta chain appears in the sequencing data of a study of read filtering for tumor transcriptome and immune sequencing (dated by TCRdb to the early 2020s). About the investigation overall: The cohort was composed of 17 male and 13 to 15 female patients, with a mean age of approximately 70 years and an age range of roughly 45 to 80. By revised international staging, 8 patients were R-ISS I, some 17 were R-ISS II and roughly 7 were R-ISS III. After DNase treatment, whole-transcriptome libraries were prepared using the TruSeq RNA Access Library Prep Kit. TCR-region mapped reads per sample ranged from about 3.5 to 10.27 million with IR-seq versus only about 85 to 1,300 with RNA-seq. TCR repertoires obtained by targeted immune repertoire sequencing and by bulk whole-transcriptome sequencing performed on the same bone marrow samples were compared. One main goal was a read-filtering strategy for immune repertoire data, in particular deciding whether clonotypes backed by only one read should be removed.

Points on this clonotype: Its antigen is currently not known. The sample holds no much larger clone one base away, and base qualities are not on file.

Via the germline V gene, CDR1 is KGHDR and CDR2 SFDVKD. At the junction V is shortened by 10 bases and J by 3 bases, with 11 bases in between. The CDR3 runs 13 amino acids, cysteine and phenylalanine included. Only the CDR3 region is kept as DNA, spanning 39 bases read in frame from base 1. Each patient had bone marrow sampled at the time of active disease. Bone marrow mononuclear cells were isolated by Ficoll-Hypaque density gradient centrifugation. To remove myeloma plasma cells, the cells were labeled with CD138 magnetic microbeads on a MACS separator, and CD138-negative cells were then collected by negative selection. Purity of the isolated cells was checked by flow cytometry on an Attune NxT using CD138 antibodies. TRIzol reagent was used to extract total RNA, which was then quantified with a NanoDrop spectrophotometer. Paired RNA-seq and IR-seq were performed on the CD138-negative bone marrow sample of each patient.

The Immunoverse kit was used to build TCR libraries from roughly 370 ng RNA, with molecular barcoded adaptors covering alpha/delta and beta/gamma chains. TCR library preparation used the same RNA that was used for transcriptome sequencing. Sequencing of the TCR libraries was done on an Illumina HiSeq 4000 with 2 x 150 cycles. The study's processing was this. TCR reads were aligned to human V, D, J and C references and assembled into CDR3 clonotypes with MiXCR, including quality filtering and error correction. The tcR package in R was used to analyze clonotype counts and gene usage diversity. Raw mapping reads were checked after the RNA-seq reads had been mapped by STAR aligner version 2.5.3a onto the human GRCh37 genome. IR-seq fastq files were randomly downsampled with Seqtk 1.3 to test the effect of sequencing depth on detected clonotypes. TCRdb's own reprocessing of the public reads used fastp at Q25 and MiXCR and kept productive beta chains. Identical CDR3 proteins give one entry, which carries the most common genes and DNA. It is TCRdb's table, rather than the study itself, that gives the V and J calls and clone size. This sample has fewer than 50,000 distinct CDR3 sequences in its table, and about an eighth of those were observed once. The ten largest clonotypes hold approximately 31% of the sample.

Overall results and qualifications from the work: Rather than purified T cells, the sorted CD138-negative fraction was a mixed bone marrow immune population. The correlation between IR-seq and RNA-seq shared clonotype proportions rose when single-read clonotypes were removed. Single-read clonotypes made up around 82% of clonotypes but roughly 3.2% of total reads in IR-seq, and 70% to 75% of clonotypes and approximately 42% of reads in RNA-seq. IR-seq captured clonotypes at much higher depth and more reliably than RNA-seq, and smaller IR-seq throughput sufficed to identify most shared clonotypes.

Sequencing used a population of CD138-negative cells sorted from bone marrow. This specimen's cell subset or site label, per the study, means: bone marrow mononuclear cells depleted of CD138+ plasma/myeloma cells by negative magnetic selection. This chain joins TRBV24-1 to TRBJ2-2; the D region possibly corresponds to TRBD1 (5 bases align). This clonotype originated in a donor at least 40 years old with multiple myeloma. Here the CDR3 is given as CATQGVDTGELFF. DNA sequence: TGTGCCACGCAGGGCGTTGACACCGGGGAGCTGTTTTTT.